These 8 T cell receptor beta chains share one sample of origin, sequenced in a study of cytomegalovirus exposure and HLA in healthy donors. Primers for the PCR totalled 60 Vbeta and 13 Jbeta. The assay was immunoSEQ multiplex PCR, and TCRdb's table has in-frame clones only and misses some. Of some 190,000 clones in the sample, 60% to 85% are singletons; the top ten hold less than 2%. Sequencing was done on a sample of PBMCs. These TCRs come from a woman aged 18-29 years in good health and CMV-seronegative.

This clone was recorded a few times. This rearrangement joins TRBV21-1 to TRBJ2-3; the table's D call of TRBD1 was not tested on the DNA. TRBV21-1 is reported as a pseudogene. The CDR3 has 15 residues. As DNA, the CDR3 is TGTGCCAGCAGCAGCCGGGACAGTCCCACAGATACGCAGTATTTT. Amino acids: CASSSRDSPTDTQYF.

The rearrangement uses TRBV19 and TRBJ1-2, with D maybe TRBD1 (5 bases). V shed 5 bases and J shed 5 bases, with 15 bases lying between them. This CDR3 region has 14 residues. From germline, CDR1 is LNHDA and CDR2 SQIVND (reference sequence). CDR3 residues: CASSEAGIRYGYTF. CDR3 nucleotides: TGTGCCAGTAGTGAGGCAGGGATTCGGTATGGCTACACCTTC. Supplemented by reference TRBV19 and TRBJ1-2, the full variable domain reads DGGITQSPKYLFRKEGQNVTLSCEQNLNHDAMYWYRQDPGQGLRLIYYSQIVNDFQKGDIAEGYSVSREKKESFPLTVTSAQKNPTAFYLCASSEAGIRYGYTFGSGTRLTVV.

The chain couples TRBV13 to TRBJ2-7, with 8 bases aligning to TRBD1. Germline CDR1 is PRHDT and CDR2 is FYEKMQ (reference sequence). After removal of 4 bases from V and 3 bases from J, the junction contained 2 bases not matched to a gene. The CDR3 extends over 13 amino acids. The CDR3 coding sequence is TGTGCCAGCAGCTCGACAGGGGTCTACGAGCAGTACTTC. Its protein product is CASSSTGVYEQYF.

The rearrangement joins TRBV14 to TRBJ2-3; D is uncertain. Trimming removed 2 bases at V and 0 bases at J, with 9 bases between. The germline CDR1 and CDR2 sequences are SGHDN and FVKESK. The CDR3 spans 15 residues. The CDR3, as DNA: TGTGCCAGCAGCCAAAGGTGGGCCAGCACAGATACGCAGTATTTT. It codes for CASSQRWASTDTQYF.

This clone was detected only once. This chain joins TRBV4-3 and TRBJ1-1; D call uncertain. The germline gives CDR1 LGHNA, CDR2 YSLEER. This CDR3 has 16 amino acids. V was trimmed by 1 base and J by 4 bases, leaving 16 bases between them. This CDR3 reads CASSQVGGGLGTEAFF. Here the CDR3 DNA reads TGCGCCAGCAGCCAAGTAGGCGGCGGATTGGGCACTGAAGCTTTCTTT.

The chain recombines TRBV18 with TRBJ1-1; TRBD1 agrees at 8 bases. CDR3 length: 13 residues. Germline lookup yields CDR1 KGHSH and CDR2 LQKENI. The junction had 2 bases not matched to a gene; V was cut back by 6 bases and J by 2 bases. The CDR3 DNA sequence: TGTGCCAGCTCGGGACAGGTAAACACTGAAGCTTTCTTT. Amino acid sequence: CASSGQVNTEAFF.

The CDR3 DNA sequence: TGCGCCAGCAGCCACCACAGGGACGAGACCCAGTACTTC. Translated, it gives CASSHHRDETQYF. The rearrangement joins TRBV5-1 to TRBJ2-5; maybe TRBD1 (6 bases). The germline V and J ends were trimmed by 4 bases and 5 bases, with 12 bases remaining between them. CDR1 SGHRS and CDR2 YFSETQ come from the germline V gene. CDR3 size: 13 residues.

This chain joins TRBV15 and TRBJ1-4, with 7 bases aligning to TRBD1. The V gene's germline CDR1 is LNHNV and CDR2 YYDKDF (reference sequence). There are 14 residues in the CDR3. After removal of 6 bases from V and 8 bases from J, the junction contained 9 bases not matched to a gene. This CDR3 is CATSMTGQWEKLFF. CDR3 nucleotides: TGTGCCACCAGTATGACAGGGCAGTGGGAAAAACTGTTTTTT. Full variable domain (missing parts from reference TRBV15 and TRBJ1-4): DAMVIQNPRYQVTQFGKPVTLSCSQTLNHNVMYWYQQKSSQAPKLLFHYYDKDFNNEADTPDNFQSRRPNTSFCFLDIRSPGLGDTAMYLCATSMTGQWEKLFFGSGTQLSVL.